This paragraph covers one T cell receptor beta chain sequence. The CDR3 consists of 15 residues. Unmatched junction bases numbered 2, after V lost 0 bases and J lost 4 bases. Germline V gives CDR1 SGHDT, CDR2 YYEEEE. The data stem from a study of PD-L1 blockade in urothelial cancer. The wider study: Patients with male sex and bladder-origin urothelial cancer accounted for most of the roughly 30 enrolled.

Described time point: pretreatment peripheral blood. The study enrolled patients with locally advanced or metastatic urothelial carcinoma. Clones were sequenced by immunoSEQ multiplex PCR, and TCRdb holds only the in-frame ones, with some missing. The sample holds 60,000 to 70,000 clones; about 81% are singletons and the top ten take over 1.5%. The chain has TRBV5-6 and TRBJ2-5, with 11 bases that match TRBD1. This clonotype was sampled from a man in his 70s with urothelial cancer. The input for sequencing was PBMCs, taken around atezolizumab (anti-PD-L1) treatment. The CDR3 DNA reads TGTGCCAGCAGCTTGGCCGGGACAGGGGGAGAGACCCAGTACTTC. Amino acids: CASSLAGTGGETQYF. Based on the CDR3 plus reference TRBV5-6 and TRBJ2-5, the full variable domain is DAGVTQSPTHLIKTRGQQVTLRCSPKSGHDTVSWYQQALGQGPQFIFQYYEEEERQRGNFPDRFSGHQFPNYSSELNVNALLLGDSALYLCASSLAGTGGETQYFGPGTRLLVL.